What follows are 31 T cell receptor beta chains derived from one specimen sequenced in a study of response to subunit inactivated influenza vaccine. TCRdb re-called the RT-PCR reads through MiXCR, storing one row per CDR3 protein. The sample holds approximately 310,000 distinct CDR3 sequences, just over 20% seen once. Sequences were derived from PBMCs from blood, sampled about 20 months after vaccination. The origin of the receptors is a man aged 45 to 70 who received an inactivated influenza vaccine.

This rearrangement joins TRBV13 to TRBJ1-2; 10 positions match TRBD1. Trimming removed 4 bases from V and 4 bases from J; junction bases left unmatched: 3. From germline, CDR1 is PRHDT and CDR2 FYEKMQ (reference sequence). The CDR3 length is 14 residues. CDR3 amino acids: CASSSRQGAYGYTF. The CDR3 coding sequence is TGTGCCAGCAGCTCACGACAGGGGGCCTATGGCTACACCTTC.

CDR3 nucleotides: TGCGCCAGCAGCCAAGAAGGGACTAGATACAATGAGCAGTTCTTC. It codes for CASSQEGTRYNEQFF. The chain is built from TRBV4-1 and TRBJ2-1; 8 nucleotides line up with TRBD2. The CDR3 spans 15 residues. Germline assignment: CDR1 MGHRA and CDR2 YSYEKL. V lost 0 bases to trimming and J lost 4 bases; unmatched junction nucleotides: 2.

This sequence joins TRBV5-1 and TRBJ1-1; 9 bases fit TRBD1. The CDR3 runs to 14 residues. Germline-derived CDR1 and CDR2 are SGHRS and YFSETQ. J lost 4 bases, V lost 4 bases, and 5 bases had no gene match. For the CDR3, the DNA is TGCGCCAGCAGCGGGGGACAGGGCGGCACTGAAGCTTTCTTT. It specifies CASSGGQGGTEAFF.

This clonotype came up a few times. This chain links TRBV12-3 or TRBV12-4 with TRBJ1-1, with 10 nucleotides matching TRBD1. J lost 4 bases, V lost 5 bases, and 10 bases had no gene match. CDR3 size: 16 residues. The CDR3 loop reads CASSPGTGDWRTEAFF. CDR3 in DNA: TGTGCCAGCAGTCCCGGGACAGGGGATTGGCGCACTGAAGCTTTCTTT.

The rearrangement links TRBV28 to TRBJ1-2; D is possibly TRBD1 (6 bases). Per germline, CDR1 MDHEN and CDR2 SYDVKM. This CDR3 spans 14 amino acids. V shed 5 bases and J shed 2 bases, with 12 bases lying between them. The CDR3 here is CASSPPDSNYGYTF. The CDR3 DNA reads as TGTGCCAGCAGTCCCCCGGACAGCAACTATGGCTACACCTTC.

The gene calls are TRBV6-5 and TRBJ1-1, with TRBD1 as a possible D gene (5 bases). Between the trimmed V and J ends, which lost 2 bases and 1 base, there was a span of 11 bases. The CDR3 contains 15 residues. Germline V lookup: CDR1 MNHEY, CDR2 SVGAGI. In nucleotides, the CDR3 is TGTGCCAGCAGTTACGGGGGAGGGACGAACACTGAAGCTTTCTTT. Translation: CASSYGGGTNTEAFF.

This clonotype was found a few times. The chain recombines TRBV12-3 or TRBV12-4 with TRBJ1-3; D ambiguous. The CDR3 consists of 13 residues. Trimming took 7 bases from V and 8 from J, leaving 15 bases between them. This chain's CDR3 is CASTQRGEDTIYF. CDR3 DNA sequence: TGTGCCAGCACCCAACGAGGCGAGGACACCATATATTTT.

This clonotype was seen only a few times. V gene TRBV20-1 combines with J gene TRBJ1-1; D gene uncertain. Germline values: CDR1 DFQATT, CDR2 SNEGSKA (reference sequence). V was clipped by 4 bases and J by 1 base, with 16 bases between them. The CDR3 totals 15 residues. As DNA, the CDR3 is TGCAGTGCTACCTCCCCCCTACTAAAGAACACTGAAGCTTTCTTT. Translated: CSATSPLLKNTEAFF.

The CDR3 here is CASSLASEPGNQPQHF. In nucleotides, the CDR3 is TGTGCCAGCAGCTTAGCGTCGGAACCCGGCAATCAGCCCCAGCATTTT. The chain carries TRBV11-1 and TRBJ1-5; D is undetermined. CDR3 length: 16 residues. V was clipped by 0 bases and J by 2 bases, with 11 bases between them. Germline V gives CDR1 SGHAT, CDR2 FQDESV (reference sequence).

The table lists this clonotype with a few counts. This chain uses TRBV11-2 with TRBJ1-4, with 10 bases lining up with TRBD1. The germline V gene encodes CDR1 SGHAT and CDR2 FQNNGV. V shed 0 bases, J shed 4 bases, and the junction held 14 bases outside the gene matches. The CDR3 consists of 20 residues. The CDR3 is CASSLEKFGGQGKFNEKLFF. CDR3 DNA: TGTGCCAGCAGCTTAGAGAAATTTGGGGGACAGGGGAAATTTAATGAAAAACTGTTTTTT.

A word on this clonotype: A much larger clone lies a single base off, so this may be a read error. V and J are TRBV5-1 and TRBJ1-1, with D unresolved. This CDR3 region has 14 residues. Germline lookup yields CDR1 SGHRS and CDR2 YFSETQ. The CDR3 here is CASSLAGVNTEPFF. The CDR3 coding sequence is TGCGCCAGCAGCTTGGCCGGAGTGAACACTGAACCTTTCTTT.

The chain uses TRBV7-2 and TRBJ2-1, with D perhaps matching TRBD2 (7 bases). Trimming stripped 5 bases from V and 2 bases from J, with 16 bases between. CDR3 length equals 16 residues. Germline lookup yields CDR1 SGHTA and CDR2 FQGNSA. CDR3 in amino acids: CASSPGGGRTYNEQFF. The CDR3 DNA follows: TGTGCCAGCAGCCCGGGGGGCGGGCGTACCTACAATGAGCAGTTCTTC.

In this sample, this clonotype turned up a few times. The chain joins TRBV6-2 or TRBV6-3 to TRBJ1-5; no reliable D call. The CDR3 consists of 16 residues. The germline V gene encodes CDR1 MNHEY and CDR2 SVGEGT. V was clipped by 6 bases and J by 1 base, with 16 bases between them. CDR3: CASSHRAGVSNQPQHF. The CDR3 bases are TGTGCCAGCAGCCATCGAGCGGGAGTGAGCAATCAGCCCCAGCATTTT.

The CDR3 nucleotides are TGTGCCAGCAAACCCCCAGGGGGAAACAATCAGCCCCAGCATTTT. As protein: CASKPPGGNNQPQHF. The chain uses TRBV6-1 and TRBJ1-5, with 7 bases that match TRBD1. Germline values: CDR1 MNHNS, CDR2 SASEGT. The CDR3 sequence is 15 residues long. The junction had 9 bases not matched to a gene; V was cut back by 7 bases and J by 3 bases.

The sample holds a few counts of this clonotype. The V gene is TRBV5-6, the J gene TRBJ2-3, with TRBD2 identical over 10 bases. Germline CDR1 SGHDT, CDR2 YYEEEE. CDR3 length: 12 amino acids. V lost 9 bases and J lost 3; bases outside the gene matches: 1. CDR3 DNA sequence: TGTGCCACTAGCGGGAGTACAGATACGCAGTATTTT. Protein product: CATSGSTDTQYF.

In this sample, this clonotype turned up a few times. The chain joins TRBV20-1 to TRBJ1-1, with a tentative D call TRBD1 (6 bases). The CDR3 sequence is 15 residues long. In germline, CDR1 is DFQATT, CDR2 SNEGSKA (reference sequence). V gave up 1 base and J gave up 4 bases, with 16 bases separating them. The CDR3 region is CSARGLQGRVTEAFF. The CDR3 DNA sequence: TGCAGTGCTAGAGGGCTACAGGGTCGGGTCACTGAAGCTTTCTTT.

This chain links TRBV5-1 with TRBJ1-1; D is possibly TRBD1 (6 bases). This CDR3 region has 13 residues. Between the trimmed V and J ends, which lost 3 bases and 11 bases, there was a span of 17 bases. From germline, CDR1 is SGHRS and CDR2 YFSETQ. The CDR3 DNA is TGCGCCAGCAGCTACCACGAGGGGGTGAGCGCTTTCTTT. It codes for CASSYHEGVSAFF.

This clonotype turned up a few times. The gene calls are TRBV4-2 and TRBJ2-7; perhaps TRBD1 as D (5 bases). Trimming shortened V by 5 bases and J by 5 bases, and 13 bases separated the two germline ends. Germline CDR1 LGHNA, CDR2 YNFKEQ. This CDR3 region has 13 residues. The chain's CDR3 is CASSKSRGHEQYF. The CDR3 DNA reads TGTGCCAGCAGCAAAAGTAGGGGCCACGAGCAGTACTTC.

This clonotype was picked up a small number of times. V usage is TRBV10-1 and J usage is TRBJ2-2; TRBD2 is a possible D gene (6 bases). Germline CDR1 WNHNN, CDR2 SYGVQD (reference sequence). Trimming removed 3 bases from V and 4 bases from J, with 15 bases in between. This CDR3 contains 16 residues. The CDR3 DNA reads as TGCGCCAGCAGTGACTCTACTTGGGACTTCACCGGGGAGCTGTTTTTT. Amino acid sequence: CASSDSTWDFTGELFF.

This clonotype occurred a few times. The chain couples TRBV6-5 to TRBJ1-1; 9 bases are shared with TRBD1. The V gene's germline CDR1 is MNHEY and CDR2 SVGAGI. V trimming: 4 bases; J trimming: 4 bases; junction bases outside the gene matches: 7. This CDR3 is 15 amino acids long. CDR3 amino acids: CASSSPGQGATEAFF. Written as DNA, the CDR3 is TGTGCCAGCAGTTCACCGGGACAGGGTGCCACTGAAGCTTTCTTT.

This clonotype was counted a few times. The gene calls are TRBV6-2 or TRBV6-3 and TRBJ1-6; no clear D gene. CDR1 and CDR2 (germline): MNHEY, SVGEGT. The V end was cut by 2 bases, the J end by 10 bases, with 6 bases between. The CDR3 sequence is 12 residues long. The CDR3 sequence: CASSYRVSPLHF. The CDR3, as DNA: TGTGCCAGCAGTTACCGGGTCTCACCCCTCCACTTT.

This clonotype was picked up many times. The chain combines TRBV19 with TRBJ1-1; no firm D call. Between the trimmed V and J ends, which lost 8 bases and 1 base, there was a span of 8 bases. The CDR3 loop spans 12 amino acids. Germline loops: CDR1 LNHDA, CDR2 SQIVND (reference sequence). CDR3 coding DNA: TGTGCCAGTGGCCCAGGGAACACTGAAGCTTTCTTT. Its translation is CASGPGNTEAFF.

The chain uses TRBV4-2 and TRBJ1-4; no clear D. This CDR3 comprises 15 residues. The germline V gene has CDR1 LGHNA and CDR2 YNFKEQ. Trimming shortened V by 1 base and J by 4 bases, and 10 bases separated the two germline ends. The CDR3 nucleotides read TGTGCCAGCAGCCAAGTCGCCGGCATTAATGAAAAACTGTTTTTT. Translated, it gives CASSQVAGINEKLFF.

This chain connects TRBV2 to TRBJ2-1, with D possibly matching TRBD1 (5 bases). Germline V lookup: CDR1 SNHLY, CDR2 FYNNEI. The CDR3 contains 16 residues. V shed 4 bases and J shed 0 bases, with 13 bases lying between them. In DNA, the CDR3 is TGTGCCAGCAGTGTGCGACAGACAAGCTCCTACAATGAGCAGTTCTTC. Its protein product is CASSVRQTSSYNEQFF. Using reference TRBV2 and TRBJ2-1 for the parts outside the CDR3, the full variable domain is EPEVTQTPSHQVTQMGQEVILRCVPISNHLYFYWYRQILGQKVEFLVSFYNNEISEKSEIFDDQFSVERPDGSNFTLKIRSTKLEDSAMYFCASSVRQTSSYNEQFFGPGTRLTVL.

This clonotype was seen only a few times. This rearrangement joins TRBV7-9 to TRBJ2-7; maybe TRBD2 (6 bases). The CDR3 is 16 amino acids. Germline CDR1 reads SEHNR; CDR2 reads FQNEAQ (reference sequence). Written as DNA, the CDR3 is TGTGCTCTCCCGAATCTCGGGAGCCTCTCCGTCTACGAGCAGTACTTC. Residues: CALPNLGSLSVYEQYF.

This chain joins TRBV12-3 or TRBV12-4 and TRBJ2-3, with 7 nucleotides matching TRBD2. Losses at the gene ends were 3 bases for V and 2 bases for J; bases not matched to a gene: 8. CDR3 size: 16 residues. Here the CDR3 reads CASSFGASGNTDTQYF. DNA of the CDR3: TGTGCCAGCAGTTTCGGAGCTAGCGGAAACACAGATACGCAGTATTTT.

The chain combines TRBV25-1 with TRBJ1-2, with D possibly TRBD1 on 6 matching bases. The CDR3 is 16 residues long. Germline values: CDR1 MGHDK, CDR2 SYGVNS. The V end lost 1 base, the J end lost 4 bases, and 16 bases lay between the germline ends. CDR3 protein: CASSEFGSRGTYGYTF. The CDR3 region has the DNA TGTGCCAGCAGTGAATTCGGTAGCAGGGGAACCTATGGCTACACCTTC.

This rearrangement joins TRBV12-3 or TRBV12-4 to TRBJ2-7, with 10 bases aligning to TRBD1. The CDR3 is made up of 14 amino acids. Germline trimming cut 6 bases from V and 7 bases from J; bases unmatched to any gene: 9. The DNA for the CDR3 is TGTGCCAGCAGCCCCCGACAGGGGGCGAGTGAGCAGTACTTC. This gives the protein CASSPRQGASEQYF.

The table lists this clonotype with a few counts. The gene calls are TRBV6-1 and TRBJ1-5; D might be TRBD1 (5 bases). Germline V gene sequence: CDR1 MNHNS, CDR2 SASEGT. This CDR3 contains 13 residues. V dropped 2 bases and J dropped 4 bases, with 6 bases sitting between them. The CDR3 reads CASSEQGNQPQHF. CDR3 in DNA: TGTGCCAGCAGTGAACAGGGAAATCAGCCCCAGCATTTT.

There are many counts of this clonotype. The CDR3 protein is CATSDWQGGEAFF. The CDR3 DNA reads TGTGCCACCAGTGATTGGCAGGGCGGTGAAGCTTTCTTT. J is TRBJ1-1 and V is TRBV24-1; D is possibly TRBD1 (5 bases). The CDR3 is 13 amino acids. Germline CDR1 KGHDR, CDR2 SFDVKD. With 2 bases removed from V and 7 bases from J, the gap between germline ends came to 10 bases.

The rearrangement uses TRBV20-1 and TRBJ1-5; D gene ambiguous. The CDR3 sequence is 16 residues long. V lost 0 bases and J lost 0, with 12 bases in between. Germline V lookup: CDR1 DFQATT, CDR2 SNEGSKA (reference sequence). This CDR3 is CSARDVAANSNQPQHF. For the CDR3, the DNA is TGCAGTGCTAGAGATGTCGCAGCAAATAGCAATCAGCCCCAGCATTTT.